The 26 T cell receptor beta chains listed next were all sequenced from one sample in a study of T cell responses to AZD1222 COVID-19 vaccine. This table comes from immunoSEQ multiplex PCR, and its TCRdb copy is limited to in-frame clones, with some not included. The table records 130,000 or so clones, about nine tenths of them present only once. Material: peripheral blood, obtained on day 0 of AZD1222 vaccination. The receptors originated from an adult in good health.

J is TRBJ1-5 and V is TRBV3-1 (or the pseudogene TRBV3-2); no firm D call. V was clipped by 6 bases and J by 6 bases, with 12 bases between them. This CDR3 is built from 13 residues. Per germline, CDR1 LGHDT and CDR2 YNNKEL (reference sequence). CDR3 sequence: CASSPKDFQPQHF. In nucleotides, the CDR3 is TGTGCCAGCAGTCCAAAAGATTTTCAGCCCCAGCATTTT.

The gene calls are TRBV19 and TRBJ1-4; D not certain. Germline values: CDR1 LNHDA, CDR2 SQIVND (reference sequence). The V end lost 5 bases, the J end lost 2 bases, and 12 bases lay between the germline ends. CDR3 length: 15 residues. CDR3 in DNA: TGTGCCAGTAGTGCCCCCGGAGAGACTAATGAAAAACTGTTTTTT. As protein: CASSAPGETNEKLFF.

This clone was observed a handful of times. V and J are TRBV5-5 and TRBJ1-2; D not resolved. Trimming removed 0 bases from V and 4 bases from J, with 10 bases in between. CDR3 size: 14 residues. The germline gives CDR1 SGHKS, CDR2 YYEKEE (reference sequence). The CDR3 reads CASSLEGSFYGYTF. The CDR3 DNA is TGTGCCAGCAGCTTGGAGGGATCTTTCTATGGCTACACCTTC.

This clone was counted only a few times. The chain joins TRBV1 to TRBJ1-2. TRBV1 is reported as a pseudogene. The CDR3 has 14 amino acids. This CDR3 is CTSSLHGGSIGYTF. The DNA of the CDR3 is TGCACCAGCAGCCTTCACGGAGGCTCCATCGGCTACACCTTC.

The chain employs TRBV24-1 and TRBJ2-5; TRBD2 is a possible D gene (6 bases). The germline gives CDR1 KGHDR, CDR2 SFDVKD. The CDR3 runs 15 residues. Trimming shortened V by 6 bases and J by 1 base, and 14 bases separated the two germline ends. The DNA of the CDR3 is TGTGCCACCAGTCTTCCGGGGGTCCTCCAAGAGACCCAGTACTTC. Its translation is CATSLPGVLQETQYF.

J is TRBJ1-3 and V is TRBV14; possible D gene TRBD1, 6 bases. The length of the CDR3 is 14 residues. V was shortened by 6 bases and J by 0 bases, with 9 bases between the two germline ends. The germline gives CDR1 SGHDN, CDR2 FVKESK. CDR3 coding DNA: TGTGCCAGCAGGGGGGGCCTCTCTGGAAACACCATATATTTT. This codes for CASRGGLSGNTIYF.

This chain links TRBV20-1 with TRBJ1-2; D is perhaps TRBD1 (5 bases). Looked up from germline, CDR1 is DFQATT and CDR2 is SNEGSKA (reference sequence). The CDR3 extends over 13 amino acids. V was trimmed by 3 bases and J by 3 bases, leaving 11 bases between them. DNA for the CDR3: TGCAGTGCTAGTGCAGGGATCTACTATGGCTACACCTTC. It translates to CSASAGIYYGYTF.

The gene calls are TRBV11-2 and TRBJ2-6; the match to TRBD1 covers 8 bases. The CDR3 is 16 residues long. Unmatched junction bases numbered 4, after V lost 2 bases and J lost 4 bases. Germline CDR1 is SGHAT and CDR2 is FQNNGV. The CDR3 DNA sequence: TGTGCCAGCAGCTTACAGGGGGCAGGAGGGGCCAACGTCCTGACTTTC. This translates into CASSLQGAGGANVLTF.

DNA of the CDR3: TGTGCCAGCAGCTCCTCCGGCGCCCCAGGGGGAAAACTGTTTTTT. Translated, it gives CASSSSGAPGGKLFF. This chain uses TRBV6-6 with TRBJ1-4, with 7 bases lining up with TRBD1. The CDR3 totals 15 residues. The germline V gene encodes CDR1 MNHNY and CDR2 SVGAGI (reference sequence). V gave up 6 bases and J gave up 10 bases; unmatched junction bases: 14.

The chain has TRBV4-2 and TRBJ1-5, with D perhaps TRBD1 (5 bases). Germline CDR1 LGHNA, CDR2 YNFKEQ. V was shortened by 3 bases and J by 2 bases, with 14 bases between the two germline ends. CDR3 length: 16 amino acids. CDR3 amino acids: CASSQGLGGGNQPQHF. In nucleotides, the CDR3 is TGTGCCAGCAGCCAGGGTTTGGGGGGGGGCAATCAGCCCCAGCATTTT.

This chain uses TRBV3-1 (or the pseudogene TRBV3-2) with TRBJ1-1; D remains ambiguous. The CDR3 consists of 16 residues. The V end lost 6 bases, the J end lost 3 bases, and 20 bases lay between the germline ends. The germline CDR1 and CDR2 sequences are LGHDT and YNNKEL (reference sequence). The CDR3 protein is CASSLTPGPEDTEAFF. The CDR3 coding sequence is TGTGCCAGCAGTCTAACCCCGGGCCCGGAGGACACTGAAGCTTTCTTT.

The rearrangement uses TRBV9 and TRBJ2-3, with no clear D. Germline assignment: CDR1 SGDLS and CDR2 YYNGEE. The CDR3 sequence is 14 residues long. V lost 4 bases and J 3 bases, leaving 12 bases between the germline ends. Here the CDR3 reads CASSLDARTDTQYF. DNA for the CDR3: TGTGCCAGCAGCTTGGACGCCCGGACAGATACGCAGTATTTT. The full variable domain, completed using reference TRBV9 and TRBJ2-3, is DSGVTQTPKHLITATGQRVTLRCSPRSGDLSVYWYQQSLDQGLQFLIQYYNGEERAKGNILERFSAQQFPDLHSELNLSSLELGDSALYFCASSLDARTDTQYFGPGTRLTVL.

The V call is TRBV28, the J call TRBJ1-3; a weak D match, TRBD1 (6 bases). Germline CDR1 is MDHEN and CDR2 is SYDVKM. This CDR3 region has 14 residues. The V end lost 5 bases, the J end lost 1 base, and 9 bases lay between the germline ends. The CDR3 nucleotides are TGTGCCAGCAGTAAACAGGGTTCTGGAAACACCATATATTTT. Amino acid sequence: CASSKQGSGNTIYF.

This clone was recorded only once. The chain carries TRBV11-2 and TRBJ1-1; D ambiguous. Germline CDR1 reads SGHAT; CDR2 reads FQNNGV. V dropped 3 bases and J dropped 0 bases, with 11 bases sitting between them. CDR3 size: 15 residues. The chain's CDR3 is CASSLSAHVNTEAFF. The CDR3 DNA reads as TGTGCCAGCAGCTTGTCGGCACACGTGAACACTGAAGCTTTCTTT.

The V and J genes are TRBV7-2 and TRBJ2-7, with 9 bases lining up with TRBD1. The CDR3 covers 16 residues. In germline, CDR1 is SGHTA, CDR2 FQGNSA. J gave up 6 bases and V 3 bases, and 12 bases lay outside the gene matches. CDR3 loop: CASSFLVGTGFREQYF. The CDR3 DNA sequence: TGTGCCAGCAGCTTTCTGGTCGGGACAGGGTTTCGCGAGCAGTACTTC.

This rearrangement joins TRBV7-9 to TRBJ2-7, with TRBD2 identical over 10 bases. CDR3 length: 16 amino acids. V lost 1 base and J lost 3; bases outside the gene matches: 6. In germline, CDR1 is SEHNR, CDR2 FQNEAQ (reference sequence). The CDR3, as DNA: TGTGCCAGCAGCTTAGGAGTTAGCGGGGGGTTCTACGAGCAGTACTTC. It translates to CASSLGVSGGFYEQYF.

J is TRBJ2-2 and V is TRBV28; no reliable D call. The germline V gene encodes CDR1 MDHEN and CDR2 SYDVKM. The CDR3 has 14 residues. With 3 bases removed from V and 2 bases from J, the gap between germline ends came to 7 bases. CDR3 DNA sequence: TGTGCCAGCAGTTTTCGCAGTAACACCGGGGAGCTGTTTTTT. It codes for CASSFRSNTGELFF.

V and J are TRBV7-8 and TRBJ1-1; TRBD1 matches 10 bases. The CDR3 sequence is 13 residues long. CDR1 SGHVS and CDR2 FQNEAQ come from the germline V gene. V was clipped by 8 bases and J by 2 bases; unmatched bases: 2. The CDR3 nucleotides are TGTGCCAGCCGGGACAGGGGAAACACTGAAGCTTTCTTT. This codes for CASRDRGNTEAFF. The complete variable domain, with remaining parts taken from reference TRBV7-8 and TRBJ1-1, reads GAGVSQSPRYKVAKRGQDVALRCDPISGHVSLFWYQQALGQGPEFLTYFQNEAQLDKSGLPSDRFFAERPEGSVSTLKIQRTQQEDSAVYLCASRDRGNTEAFFGQGTRLTVV.

This rearrangement joins TRBV19 to TRBJ1-5; maybe TRBD1 (5 bases). Trimming stripped 7 bases from V and 6 bases from J, with 13 bases between. CDR1 LNHDA and CDR2 SQIVND come from the germline V gene (reference sequence). The CDR3 sequence is 13 residues long. The CDR3 DNA reads as TGTGCCAGTATGGGTCAGGGCGGTCAGCCCCAGCATTTT. The encoded protein is CASMGQGGQPQHF.

The chain is built from TRBV7-2 and TRBJ1-1, with a tentative D call TRBD1 (6 bases). In germline, CDR1 is SGHTA, CDR2 FQGNSA. Trimming took 4 bases from V and 5 from J, leaving 14 bases between them. This CDR3 has 14 amino acids. Written as DNA, the CDR3 is TGTGCCAGCAGCTCACAGGGAGTGGGAACTGAAGCTTTCTTT. Translating gives CASSSQGVGTEAFF.

The chain employs TRBV6-2 or TRBV6-3 and TRBJ2-5; 12 positions agree with TRBD1. CDR1 MNHEY and CDR2 SVGEGT come from the germline V gene. This CDR3 is 14 amino acids long. After removal of 6 bases from V and 4 bases from J, the junction contained 3 bases not matched to a gene. CDR3 sequence reads: CASSRDRGRETQYF. DNA for the CDR3: TGTGCCAGCAGCAGGGACAGGGGGCGAGAGACCCAGTACTTC.

The rearrangement links TRBV14 to TRBJ1-4; D not certain. The CDR3 extends over 13 amino acids. Trimming cost V 4 bases and J 4 bases, with 7 bases left between them. Per germline, CDR1 SGHDN and CDR2 FVKESK. CDR3 protein: CASSLLVNEKLFF. In nucleotides, the CDR3 is TGTGCCAGCAGCCTTCTGGTTAATGAAAAACTGTTTTTT.

This clone was seen a single time. The rearrangement uses TRBV6-1 and TRBJ1-1; TRBD1 matches 7 bases. The germline V gene has CDR1 MNHNS and CDR2 SASEGT. Unmatched junction bases numbered 14, after V lost 4 bases and J lost 6 bases. This CDR3 has 16 residues. The CDR3 here is CASSGHRDRSLPEAFF. CDR3 nucleotides: TGTGCCAGCAGTGGGCACAGGGACAGATCCCTCCCTGAAGCTTTCTTT.

The CDR3: CASSQRAQGEKLFF. In nucleotides, the CDR3 is TGCGCCAGCAGCCAACGGGCCCAGGGAGAAAAACTGTTTTTT. V usage is TRBV4-3 and J usage is TRBJ1-4, with TRBD1 as a possible D gene (5 bases). Germline V gene lookup returns CDR1 LGHNA and CDR2 YSLEER. Trimming cost V 2 bases and J 8 bases, with 12 bases left between them. The CDR3 loop spans 14 amino acids.

This sequence joins TRBV29-1 and TRBJ2-5; 10 bases match TRBD2. CDR1 is SQVTM, CDR2 ANQGSEA, per germline. CDR3 length: 16 amino acids. The V and J ends lost 2 bases and 1 base, in that order; junction bases with no gene match: 7. CDR3: CSVERFSGGPQETQYF. For the CDR3, the DNA is TGCAGCGTTGAAAGGTTTAGCGGGGGGCCCCAAGAGACCCAGTACTTC.

The chain joins TRBV19 to TRBJ1-2; 7 bases are shared with TRBD1. CDR1 is LNHDA and CDR2 is SQIVND in the germline V gene (reference sequence). Germline trimming cut 10 bases from V and 6 bases from J; bases unmatched to any gene: 11. The CDR3 runs 13 residues. This chain's CDR3 is CATIRDRRDGYTF. The CDR3 nucleotides read TGTGCCACAATCCGGGACAGACGAGATGGCTACACCTTC.